This is a list of T cell receptor beta chains from one sample in a study of T cell repertoires in cytomegalovirus infection. One entry per CDR3 protein results from TCRdb running MiXCR on the reads. The sample lists a few hundred thousand distinct CDR3 sequences; 25% to 35% were seen once. Their antigens remain unidentified. Here the sequenced sample was cultured PBMCs, taken from culture after CMV antigen stimulation. The receptors were gathered from a human donor in good health (CMV status not recorded). Some clones in this sample may be carry-over from other donors' samples. Each CDR3 is given with its conserved first and last residue. D genes are given only for firm matches. Clone size is not always given. Where it is, it says once, few, many or a class for expanded clones.

D gene,V gene,clone size,J gene,CDR3 DNA,CDR3 protein
.,TRBV6-5,.,TRBJ2-2,TGTGCCAGCAGTCGCGGGGCAGGGGAGGGCACCGGGGAGCTGTTTTTT,CASSRGAGEGTGELFF
.,TRBV28,.,TRBJ2-7,TGTGCCAGCAGTTTAGGGCAGTCACCCGAGCAGTACTTC,CASSLGQSPEQYF
.,TRBV20-1,.,TRBJ1-1,TGCAGTGCTAGAAACAGCATGAACACTGAAGCTTTCTTT,CSARNSMNTEAFF
TRBD1,TRBV12-3/TRBV12-4,.,TRBJ2-4,TGTGCCAGCAGCTGGACAGGAGAAACCAAAAACATTCAGTACTTC,CASSWTGETKNIQYF
.,TRBV10-3,many,TRBJ2-3,TGTGCCATCAGCCAAGCTAGCACAGATACGCAGTATTTT,CAISQASTDTQYF
.,TRBV19,.,TRBJ2-1,TGTGCCAGTAGTCGGGACCCCCGAGTGTCCTACAATGAGCAGTTCTTC,CASSRDPRVSYNEQFF
TRBD1,TRBV12-3/TRBV12-4,.,TRBJ1-2,TGTGCCAGCAGTAGGACAGGGTCAAACACCTTC,CASSRTGSNTF
TRBD1,TRBV10-3,few,TRBJ1-5,TGTGCCATCAGTGGGGACAGGGGTAGCAATCAGCCCCAGCATTTT,CAISGDRGSNQPQHF
.,TRBV20-1,.,TRBJ2-5,TGCAGTGCTAGAGATACTTGGCCCGGGGCCCAGTACTTC,CSARDTWPGAQYF
TRBD2,TRBV29-1,.,TRBJ2-7,TGCAGCGTCGGTACTAGCGGGGCATCCTACGAGCAGTACTTC,CSVGTSGASYEQYF
TRBD1,TRBV7-8,.,TRBJ2-2,TGTGCCAGCAGCCCCGGGACAGGGGGCTACACCGGGGAGCTGTTTTTT,CASSPGTGGYTGELFF
.,TRBV10-3,many,TRBJ2-5,TGTGCCATCAGTGAGAGTAGCGGCAAGCAGGAGACCCAGTACTTC,CAISESSGKQETQYF
TRBD2,TRBV7-4,many,TRBJ2-1,TGTGCCAGCAGCTTGCTAGCGGGGTACAATGAGCAGTTCTTC,CASSLLAGYNEQFF
.,TRBV6-1,many,TRBJ1-2,TGTGCCAGCAGTGAAGTCTGGTCTTCTAACTATGGCTACACCTTC,CASSEVWSSNYGYTF
.,TRBV29-1,few,TRBJ1-2,TGCAGCGTTGGCCCCGGTCAGGCTATTGGAGGCTACACCTTC,CSVGPGQAIGGYTF
TRBD1,TRBV7-2,many,TRBJ1-5,TGTGCCAGCAGCATAACAACAGGGGACAATCAGCCCCAGCATTTT,CASSITTGDNQPQHF
TRBD2,TRBV5-4,few,TRBJ2-5,TGTGCCAGCAGCTTGGGTTATACTAGCGGACAAGAGACCCAGTACTTC,CASSLGYTSGQETQYF
TRBD1,TRBV5-4,few,TRBJ2-5,TGTGCCAGCAGCTACCCGGGACAGGGAGGAGAGACCCAGTACTTC,CASSYPGQGGETQYF
TRBD1,TRBV6-1,few,TRBJ2-5,TGTGCCAGCAGTGGGCTCCGGACAGGCCGAAGAGGGAAGTACTTC,CASSGLRTGRRGKYF